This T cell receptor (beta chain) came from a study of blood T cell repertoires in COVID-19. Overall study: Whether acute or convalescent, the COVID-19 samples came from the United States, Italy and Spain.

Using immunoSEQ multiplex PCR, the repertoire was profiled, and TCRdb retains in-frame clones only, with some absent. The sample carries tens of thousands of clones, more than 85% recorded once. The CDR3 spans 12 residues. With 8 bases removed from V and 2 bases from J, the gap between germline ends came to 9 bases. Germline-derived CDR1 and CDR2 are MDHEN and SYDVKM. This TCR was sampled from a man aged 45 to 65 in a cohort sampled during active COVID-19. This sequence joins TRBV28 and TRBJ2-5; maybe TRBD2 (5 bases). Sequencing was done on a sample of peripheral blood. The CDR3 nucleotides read TGTGCCAGCGGTAGCGTTCAAGAGACCCAGTACTTC. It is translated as CASGSVQETQYF.